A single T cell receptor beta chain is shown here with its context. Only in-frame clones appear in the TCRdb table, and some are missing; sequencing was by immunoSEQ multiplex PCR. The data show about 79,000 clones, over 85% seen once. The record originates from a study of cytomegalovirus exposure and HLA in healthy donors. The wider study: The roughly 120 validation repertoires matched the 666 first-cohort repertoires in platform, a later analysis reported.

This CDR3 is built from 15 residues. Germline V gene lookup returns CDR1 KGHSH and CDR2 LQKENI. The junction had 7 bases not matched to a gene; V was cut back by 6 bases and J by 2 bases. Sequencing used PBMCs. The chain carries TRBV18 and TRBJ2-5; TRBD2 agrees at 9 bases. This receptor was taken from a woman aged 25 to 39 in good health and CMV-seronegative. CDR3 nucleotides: TGTGCCAGCTCCCCCAGACTAGCGGCTCAAGAGACCCAGTACTTC. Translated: CASSPRLAAQETQYF.